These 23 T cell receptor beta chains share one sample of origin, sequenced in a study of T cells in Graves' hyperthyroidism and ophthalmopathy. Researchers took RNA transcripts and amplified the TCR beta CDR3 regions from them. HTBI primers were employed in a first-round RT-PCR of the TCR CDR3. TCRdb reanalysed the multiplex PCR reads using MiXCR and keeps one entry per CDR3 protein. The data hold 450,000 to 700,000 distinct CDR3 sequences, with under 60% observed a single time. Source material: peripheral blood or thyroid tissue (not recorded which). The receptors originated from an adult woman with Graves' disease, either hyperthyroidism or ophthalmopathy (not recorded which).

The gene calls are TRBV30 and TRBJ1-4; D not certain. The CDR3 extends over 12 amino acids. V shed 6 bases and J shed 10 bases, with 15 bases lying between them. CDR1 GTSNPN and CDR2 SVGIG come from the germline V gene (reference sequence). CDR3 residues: CACGPPRVKLFF. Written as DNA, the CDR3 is TGTGCCTGCGGTCCCCCCCGGGTAAAACTGTTTTTT. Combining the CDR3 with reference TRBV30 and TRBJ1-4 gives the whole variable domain SQTIHQWPATLVQPVGSPLSLECTVEGTSNPNLYWYRQAAGRGLQLLFYSVGIGQISSEVPQNLSASRPQDRQFILSSKKLLLSDSGFYLCACGPPRVKLFFGSGTQLSVL.

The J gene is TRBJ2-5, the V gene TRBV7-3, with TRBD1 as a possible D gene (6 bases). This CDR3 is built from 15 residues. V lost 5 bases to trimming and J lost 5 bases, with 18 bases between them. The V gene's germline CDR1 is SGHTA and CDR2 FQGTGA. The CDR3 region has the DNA TGTGCCAGCAGCCGCACAGGGCCAATTTGGGAGACCCAGTACTTC. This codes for CASSRTGPIWETQYF.

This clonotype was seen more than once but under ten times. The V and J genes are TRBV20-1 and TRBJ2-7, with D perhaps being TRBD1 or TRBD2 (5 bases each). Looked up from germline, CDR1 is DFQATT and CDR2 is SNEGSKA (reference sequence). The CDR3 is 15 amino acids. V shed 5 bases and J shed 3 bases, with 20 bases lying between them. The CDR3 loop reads CSAPDLRGHNYEQYF. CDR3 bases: TGCAGTGCTCCTGACTTACGGGGCCACAACTACGAGCAGTACTTC.

This CDR3 is CSARDNVGRGYTEAFF. Written as DNA, the CDR3 is TGCAGTGCTAGAGATAACGTAGGGAGGGGCTACACTGAAGCTTTCTTT. The chain uses TRBV20-1 and TRBJ1-1, with TRBD1 as a possible D gene (5 bases). From germline, CDR1 is DFQATT and CDR2 SNEGSKA (reference sequence). V shed 0 bases and J shed 3 bases, with 17 bases lying between them. The CDR3 spans 16 residues.

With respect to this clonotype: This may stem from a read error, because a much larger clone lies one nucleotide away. CDR3 DNA: TGTGCCAGCAGTTACGATGAAGACCCCTTTGGAAACTATGGCTACACCTTC. Translation gives CASSYDEDPFGNYGYTF. J is TRBJ1-2 and V is TRBV6-5; D gene ambiguous. Germline assignment: CDR1 MNHEY and CDR2 SVGAGI. Trimming shortened V by 2 bases and J by 2 bases, and 18 bases separated the two germline ends. This CDR3 contains 17 residues.

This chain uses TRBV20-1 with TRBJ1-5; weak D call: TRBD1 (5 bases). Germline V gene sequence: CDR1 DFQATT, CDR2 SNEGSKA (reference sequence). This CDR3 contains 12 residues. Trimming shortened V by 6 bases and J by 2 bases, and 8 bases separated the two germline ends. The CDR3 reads CSAGGGNQPQHF. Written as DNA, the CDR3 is TGCAGTGCCGGGGGGGGCAATCAGCCCCAGCATTTT.

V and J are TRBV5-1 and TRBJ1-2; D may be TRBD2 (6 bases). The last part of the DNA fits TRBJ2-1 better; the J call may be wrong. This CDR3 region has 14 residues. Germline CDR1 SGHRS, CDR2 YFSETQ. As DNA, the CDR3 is TGCGCCAGCAGCTGGCAGGGACTCGACAATGAGCAGTTCTTC. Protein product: CASSWQGLDNEQFF.

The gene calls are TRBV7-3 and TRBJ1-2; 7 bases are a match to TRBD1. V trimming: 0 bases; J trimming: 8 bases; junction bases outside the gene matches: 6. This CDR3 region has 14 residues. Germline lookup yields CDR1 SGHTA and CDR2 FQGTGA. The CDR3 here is CASSLTRQGDGYTF. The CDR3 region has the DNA TGTGCCAGCAGCTTAACGAGACAGGGAGACGGCTACACCTTC.

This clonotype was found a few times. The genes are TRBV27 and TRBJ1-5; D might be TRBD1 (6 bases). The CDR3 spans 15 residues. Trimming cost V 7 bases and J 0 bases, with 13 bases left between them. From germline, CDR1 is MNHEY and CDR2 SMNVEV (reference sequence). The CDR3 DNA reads TGTGCCAGCACCCAGGACAGATATAGCAATCAGCCCCAGCATTTT. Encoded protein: CASTQDRYSNQPQHF.

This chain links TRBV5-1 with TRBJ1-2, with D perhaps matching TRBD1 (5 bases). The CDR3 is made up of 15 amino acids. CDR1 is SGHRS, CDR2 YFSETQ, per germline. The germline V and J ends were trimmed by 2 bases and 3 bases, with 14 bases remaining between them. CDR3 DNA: TGCGCCAGCAGCTTTCGACGAGGGGTCGACTATGGCTACACCTTC. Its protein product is CASSFRRGVDYGYTF.

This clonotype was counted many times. The CDR3 bases are TGTGCCAGCTTAAGGATGAACACTGAAGCTTTCTTT. The encoded protein is CASLRMNTEAFF. This chain joins TRBV2 and TRBJ1-1; no firm D call. CDR1 and CDR2 (germline): SNHLY, FYNNEI. Trimming pared 8 bases from V and 0 bases from J, leaving 7 bases between. The length of the CDR3 is 12 residues.

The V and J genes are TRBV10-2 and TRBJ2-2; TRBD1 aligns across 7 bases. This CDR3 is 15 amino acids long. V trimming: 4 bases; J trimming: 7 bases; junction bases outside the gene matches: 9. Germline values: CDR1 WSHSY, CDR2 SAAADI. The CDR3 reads CASSGTGGRHGELFF. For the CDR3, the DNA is TGCGCCAGCAGTGGGACAGGAGGTCGCCACGGGGAGCTGTTTTTT.

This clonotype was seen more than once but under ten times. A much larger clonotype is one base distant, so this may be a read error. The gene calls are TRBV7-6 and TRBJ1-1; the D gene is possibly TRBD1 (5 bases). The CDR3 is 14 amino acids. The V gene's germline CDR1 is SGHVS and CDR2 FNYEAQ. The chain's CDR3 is CVSSTPRDNTEAFF. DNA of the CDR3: TGTGTCAGCAGCACCCCCCGGGACAACACTGAAGCTTTCTTT.

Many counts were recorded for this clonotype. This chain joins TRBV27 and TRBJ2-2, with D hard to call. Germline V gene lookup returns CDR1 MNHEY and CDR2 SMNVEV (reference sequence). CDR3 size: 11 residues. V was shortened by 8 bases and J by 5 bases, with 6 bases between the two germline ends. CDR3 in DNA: TGTGCCAGCGGGAAAACCGGGGAGCTGTTTTTT. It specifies CASGKTGELFF.

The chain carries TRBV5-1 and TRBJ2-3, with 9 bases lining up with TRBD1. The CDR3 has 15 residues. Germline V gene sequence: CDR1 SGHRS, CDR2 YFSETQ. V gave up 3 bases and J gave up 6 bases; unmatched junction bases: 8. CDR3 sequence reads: CASSWGQGSRDTQYF. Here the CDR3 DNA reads TGCGCCAGCAGCTGGGGACAGGGCTCGAGGGATACGCAGTATTTT. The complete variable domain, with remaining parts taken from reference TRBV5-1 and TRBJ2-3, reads KAGVTQTPRYLIKTRGQQVTLSCSPISGHRSVSWYQQTPGQGLQFLFEYFSETQRNKGNFPGRFSGRQFSNSRSEMNVSTLELGDSALYLCASSWGQGSRDTQYFGPGTRLTVL.

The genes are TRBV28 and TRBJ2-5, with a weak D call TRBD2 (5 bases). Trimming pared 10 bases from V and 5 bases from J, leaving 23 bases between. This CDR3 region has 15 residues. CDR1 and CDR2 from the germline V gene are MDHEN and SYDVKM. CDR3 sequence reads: CANSPPSLALETQYF. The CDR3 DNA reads TGTGCCAACAGCCCACCGAGTCTAGCATTGGAGACCCAGTACTTC.

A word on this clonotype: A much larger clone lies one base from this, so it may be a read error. The CDR3 reads CASSPTSASSYSSPLHF. For the CDR3, the DNA is TGCGCCAGCAGCCCTACTTCCGCGAGCTCCTATAGTTCACCCCTCCACTTT. J is TRBJ1-6 and V is TRBV4-1; D is unclear. This CDR3 has 17 residues. CDR1 is MGHRA and CDR2 is YSYEKL in the germline V gene.

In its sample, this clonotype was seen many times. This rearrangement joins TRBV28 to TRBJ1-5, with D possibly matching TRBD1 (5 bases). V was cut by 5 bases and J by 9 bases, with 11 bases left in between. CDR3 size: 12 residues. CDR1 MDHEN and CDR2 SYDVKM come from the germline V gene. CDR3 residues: CASSGGWSPQHF. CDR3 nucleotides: TGTGCCAGCAGTGGGGGTTGGTCGCCCCAGCATTTT. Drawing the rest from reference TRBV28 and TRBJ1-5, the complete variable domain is DVKVTQSSRYLVKRTGEKVFLECVQDMDHENMFWYRQDPGLGLRLIYFSYDVKMKEKGDIPEGYSVSREKKERFSLILESASTNQTSMYLCASSGGWSPQHFGDGTRLSIL.

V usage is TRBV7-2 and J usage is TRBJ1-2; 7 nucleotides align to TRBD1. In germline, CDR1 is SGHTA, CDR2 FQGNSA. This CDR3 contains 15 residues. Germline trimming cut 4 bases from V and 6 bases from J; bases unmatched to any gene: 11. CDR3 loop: CASSSTGTAADGYTF. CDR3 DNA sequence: TGTGCCAGCAGCTCGACCGGGACAGCGGCAGATGGCTACACCTTC.

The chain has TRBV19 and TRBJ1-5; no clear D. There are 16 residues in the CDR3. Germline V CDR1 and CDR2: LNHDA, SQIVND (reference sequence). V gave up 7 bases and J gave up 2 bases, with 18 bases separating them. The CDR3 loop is CASTEGRNSGNQPQHF. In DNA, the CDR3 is TGTGCCAGTACGGAAGGCCGAAATTCTGGCAATCAGCCCCAGCATTTT.

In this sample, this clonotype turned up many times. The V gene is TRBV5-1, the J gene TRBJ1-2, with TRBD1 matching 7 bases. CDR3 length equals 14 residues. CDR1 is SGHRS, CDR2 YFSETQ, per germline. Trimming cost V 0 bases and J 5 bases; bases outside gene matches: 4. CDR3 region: CASSLGQGLYGYTF. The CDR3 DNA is TGCGCCAGCAGCTTGGGACAGGGATTATATGGCTACACCTTC.

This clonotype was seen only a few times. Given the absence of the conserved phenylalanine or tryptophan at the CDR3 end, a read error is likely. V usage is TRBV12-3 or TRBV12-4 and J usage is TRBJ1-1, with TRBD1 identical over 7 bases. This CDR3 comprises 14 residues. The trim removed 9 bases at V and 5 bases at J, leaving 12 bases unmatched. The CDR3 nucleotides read TGTGCCAGTGAGGGGGCCCCGCGTGGAACTGAAGCTTTCTGT. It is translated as CASEGAPRGTEAFC.

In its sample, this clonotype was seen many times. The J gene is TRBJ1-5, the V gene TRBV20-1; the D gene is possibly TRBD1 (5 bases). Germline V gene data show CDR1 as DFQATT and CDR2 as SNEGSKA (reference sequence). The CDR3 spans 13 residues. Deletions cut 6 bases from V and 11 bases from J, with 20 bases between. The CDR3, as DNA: TGCAGTGCATCCGGGACGGTTGGTGGGGCCCAGCATTTT. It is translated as CSASGTVGGAQHF.